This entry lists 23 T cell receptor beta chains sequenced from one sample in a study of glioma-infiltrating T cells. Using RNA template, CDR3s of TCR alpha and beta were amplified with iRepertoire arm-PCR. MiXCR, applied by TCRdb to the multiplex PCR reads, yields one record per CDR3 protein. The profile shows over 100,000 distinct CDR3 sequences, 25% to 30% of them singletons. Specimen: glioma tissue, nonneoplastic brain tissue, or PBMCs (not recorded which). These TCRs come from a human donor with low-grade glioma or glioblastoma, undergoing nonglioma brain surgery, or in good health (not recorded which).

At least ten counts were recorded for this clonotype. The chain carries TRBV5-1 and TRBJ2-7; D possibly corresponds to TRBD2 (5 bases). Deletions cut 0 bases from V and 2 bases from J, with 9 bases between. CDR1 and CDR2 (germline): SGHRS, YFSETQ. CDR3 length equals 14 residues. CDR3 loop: CASSLGPGTYEQYF. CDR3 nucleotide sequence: TGCGCCAGCAGCTTGGGTCCGGGGACCTACGAGCAGTACTTC.

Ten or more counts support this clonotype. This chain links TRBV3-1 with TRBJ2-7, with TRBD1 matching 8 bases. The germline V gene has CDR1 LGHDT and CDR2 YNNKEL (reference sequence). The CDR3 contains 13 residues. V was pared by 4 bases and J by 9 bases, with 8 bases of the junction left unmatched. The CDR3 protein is CASSLRQGLGQYF. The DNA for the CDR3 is TGTGCCAGCAGCCTTCGACAGGGGCTCGGGCAGTACTTC.

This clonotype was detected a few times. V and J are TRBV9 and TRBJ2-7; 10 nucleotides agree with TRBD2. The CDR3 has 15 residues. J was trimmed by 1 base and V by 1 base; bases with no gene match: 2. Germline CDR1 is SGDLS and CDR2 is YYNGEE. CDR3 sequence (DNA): TGTGCCAGCAGCGTAAGCGGGGGGGCTTCCTACGAGCAGTACTTC. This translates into CASSVSGGASYEQYF.

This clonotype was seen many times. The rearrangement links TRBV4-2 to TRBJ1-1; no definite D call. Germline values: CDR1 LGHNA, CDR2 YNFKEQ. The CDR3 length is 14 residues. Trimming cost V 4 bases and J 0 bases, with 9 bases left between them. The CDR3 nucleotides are TGTGCCAGCAGCCCCCGCCTGCTGAACACTGAAGCTTTCTTT. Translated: CASSPRLLNTEAFF.

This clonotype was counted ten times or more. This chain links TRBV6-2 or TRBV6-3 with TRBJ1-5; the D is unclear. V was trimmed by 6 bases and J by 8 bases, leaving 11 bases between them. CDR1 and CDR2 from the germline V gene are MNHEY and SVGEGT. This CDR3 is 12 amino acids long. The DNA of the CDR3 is TGTGCCAGCAGGGCCACCCAGGAGCCCCAGCATTTT. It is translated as CASRATQEPQHF.

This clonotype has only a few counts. The CDR3, as DNA: TGTGCCAGCAGCTTAGCCCCTCGAGACCAAGTCGAGCAGTACTTC. The encoded protein is CASSLAPRDQVEQYF. The genes are TRBV7-6 and TRBJ2-7; D gene unclear. V gave up 0 bases and J gave up 6 bases, with 15 bases separating them. The CDR3 has 15 amino acids. Germline loops: CDR1 SGHVS, CDR2 FNYEAQ.

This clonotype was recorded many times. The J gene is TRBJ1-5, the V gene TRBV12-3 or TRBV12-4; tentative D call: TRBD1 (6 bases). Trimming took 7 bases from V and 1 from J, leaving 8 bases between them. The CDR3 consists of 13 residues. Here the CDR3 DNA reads TGTGCCAGCACCCAGGGGAGCAATCAGCCCCAGCATTTT. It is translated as CASTQGSNQPQHF.

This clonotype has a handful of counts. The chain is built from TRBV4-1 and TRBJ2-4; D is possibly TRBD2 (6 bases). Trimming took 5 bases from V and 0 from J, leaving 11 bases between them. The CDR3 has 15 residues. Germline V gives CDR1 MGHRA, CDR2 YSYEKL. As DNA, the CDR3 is TGCGCCAGCAGCTTAGCGGTGTTAGCCAAAAACATTCAGTACTTC. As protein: CASSLAVLAKNIQYF.

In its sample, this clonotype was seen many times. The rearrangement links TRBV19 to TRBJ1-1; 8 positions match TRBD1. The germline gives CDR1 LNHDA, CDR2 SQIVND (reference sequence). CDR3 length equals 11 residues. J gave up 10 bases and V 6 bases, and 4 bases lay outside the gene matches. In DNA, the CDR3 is TGTGCCAGTAGGGACAGGGATCGAGCTTTCTTT. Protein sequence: CASRDRDRAFF.

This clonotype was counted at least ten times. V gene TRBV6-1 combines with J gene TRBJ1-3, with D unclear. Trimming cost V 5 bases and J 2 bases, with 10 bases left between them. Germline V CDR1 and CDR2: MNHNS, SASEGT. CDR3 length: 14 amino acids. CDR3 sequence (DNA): TGTGCCAGCAGTTATGGTGGGACTGGAAACACCATATATTTT. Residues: CASSYGGTGNTIYF.

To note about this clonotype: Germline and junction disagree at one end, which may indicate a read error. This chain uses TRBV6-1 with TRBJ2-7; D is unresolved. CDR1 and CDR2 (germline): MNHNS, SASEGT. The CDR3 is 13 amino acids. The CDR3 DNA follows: TGTGCCAGCAGTGGTCAGGTTACCTACAAGCAGTACTTC. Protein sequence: CASSGQVTYKQYF.

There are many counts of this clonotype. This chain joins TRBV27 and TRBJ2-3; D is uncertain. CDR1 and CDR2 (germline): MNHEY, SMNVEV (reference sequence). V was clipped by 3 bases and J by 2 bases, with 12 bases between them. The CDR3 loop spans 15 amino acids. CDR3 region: CASSFIGLDTDTQYF. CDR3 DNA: TGTGCCAGCAGTTTTATAGGGCTGGACACAGATACGCAGTATTTT.

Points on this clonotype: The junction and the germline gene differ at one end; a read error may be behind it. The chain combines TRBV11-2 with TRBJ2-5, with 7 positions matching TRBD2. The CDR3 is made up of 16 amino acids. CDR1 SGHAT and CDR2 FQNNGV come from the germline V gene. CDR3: CASSLGAGEIQGTQYF. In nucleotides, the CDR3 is TGTGCCAGCAGCTTAGGGGCGGGAGAGATTCAAGGGACCCAGTACTTC.

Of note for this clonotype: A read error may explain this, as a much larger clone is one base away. CDR3 nucleotide sequence: TGCGCCGGCAGCCAAGATTTAGCGGTCTGGGGGGATACGCAGTATTTT. Translation gives CAGSQDLAVWGDTQYF. The V and J genes are TRBV4-3 and TRBJ2-3, with D tentatively TRBD2 (6 bases). The CDR3 length is 16 residues. From germline, CDR1 is LGHNA and CDR2 YSLEER.

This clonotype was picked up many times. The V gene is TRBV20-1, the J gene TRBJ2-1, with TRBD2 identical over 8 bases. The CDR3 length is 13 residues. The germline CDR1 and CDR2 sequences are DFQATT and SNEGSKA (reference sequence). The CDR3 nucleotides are TGCAGCGTGAGCGGGAGAACCTACAATGAGCAGTTCTTC. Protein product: CSVSGRTYNEQFF.

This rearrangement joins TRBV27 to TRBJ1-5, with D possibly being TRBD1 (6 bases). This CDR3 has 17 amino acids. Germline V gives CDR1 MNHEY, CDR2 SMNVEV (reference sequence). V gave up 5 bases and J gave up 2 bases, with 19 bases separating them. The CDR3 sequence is CASSRQGMDNGNQPQHF. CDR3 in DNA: TGTGCCAGCAGTCGGCAGGGGATGGATAATGGCAATCAGCCCCAGCATTTT.

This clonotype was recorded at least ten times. The CDR3 DNA reads TGCAGCGTTGGTGGCAACGAGCAGTACTTC. It specifies CSVGGNEQYF. The V and J genes are TRBV29-1 and TRBJ2-7, with D unclear. Germline V lookup: CDR1 SQVTM, CDR2 ANQGSEA. V dropped 4 bases and J dropped 5 bases, with 6 bases sitting between them. The CDR3 runs to 10 residues.

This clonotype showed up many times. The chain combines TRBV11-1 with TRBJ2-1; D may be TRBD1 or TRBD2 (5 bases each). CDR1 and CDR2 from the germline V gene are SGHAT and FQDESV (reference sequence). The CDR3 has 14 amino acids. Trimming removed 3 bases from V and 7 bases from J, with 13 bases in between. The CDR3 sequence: CASSFNRGRNEQFF. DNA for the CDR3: TGTGCCAGCAGCTTCAACCGGGGCCGAAATGAGCAGTTCTTC.

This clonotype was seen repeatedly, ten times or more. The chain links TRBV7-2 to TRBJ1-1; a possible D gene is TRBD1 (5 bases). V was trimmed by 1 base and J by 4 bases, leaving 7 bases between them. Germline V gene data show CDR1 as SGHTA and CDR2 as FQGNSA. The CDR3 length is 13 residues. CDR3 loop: CASSLDGGTEAFF. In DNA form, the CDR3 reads TGTGCCAGCAGCTTAGACGGGGGCACTGAAGCTTTCTTT. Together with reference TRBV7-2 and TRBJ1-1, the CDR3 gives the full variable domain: GAGVSQSPSNKVTEKGKDVELRCDPISGHTALYWYRQSLGQGLEFLIYFQGNSAPDKSGLPSDRFSAERTGGSVSTLTIQRTQQEDSAVYLCASSLDGGTEAFFGQGTRLTVV.

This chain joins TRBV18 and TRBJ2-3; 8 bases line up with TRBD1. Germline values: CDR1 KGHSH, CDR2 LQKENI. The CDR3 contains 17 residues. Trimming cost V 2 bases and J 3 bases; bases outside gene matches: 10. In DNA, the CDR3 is TGTGCCAGCTCACCATGGGACCGGACAGGGAGGACAGATACGCAGTATTTT. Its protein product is CASSPWDRTGRTDTQYF.

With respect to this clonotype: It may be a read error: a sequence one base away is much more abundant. This CDR3 reads CSVGLEGSTDTQYF. The CDR3 DNA reads TGCAGCGTTGGGCTAGAGGGTAGCACAGATACGCAGTATTTT. This chain connects TRBV29-1 to TRBJ2-3, with D possibly TRBD2 on 5 matching bases. Between the trimmed V and J ends, which lost 4 bases and 0 bases, there was a span of 11 bases. This CDR3 contains 14 residues. Germline V gene data show CDR1 as SQVTM and CDR2 as ANQGSEA.

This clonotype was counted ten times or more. In DNA, the CDR3 is TGTGCCATCAGTGAATCAGGGAACACTGAAGCTTTCTTT. Protein sequence: CAISESGNTEAFF. This sequence joins TRBV10-3 and TRBJ1-1, with D unresolved. V lost 3 bases and J lost 1, with 6 bases in between. Germline CDR1 and CDR2: ENHRY and SYGVKD. There are 13 residues in the CDR3.

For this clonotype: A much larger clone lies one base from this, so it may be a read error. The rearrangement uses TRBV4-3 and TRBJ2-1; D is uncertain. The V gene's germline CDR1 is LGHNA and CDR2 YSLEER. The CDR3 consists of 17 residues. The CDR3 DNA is TGCGCCAGCAGCCAAGGCCAAGGTGGGCTGCTGTACAATGAGCAGCTCTTC. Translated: CASSQGQGGLLYNEQLF.